A selection of T cell receptor beta chains follows, all from one sample in a study of STAT5B mutations in CD4+ large granular lymphocyte leukemia. Data came from immunoSEQ multiplex PCR; TCRdb stores just in-frame clones and leaves some out. Of approximately 27,000 clones in the sample, 81% are singletons; the top ten hold about 0.35%. The sample consisted of CD4+ T cells from blood buffy coats. These receptors all come from a human donor in good health. Both conserved end residues are part of each CDR3. A D gene is named only where the DNA matches it firmly. Clone size is stated in some rows and not others, as once, few, many or a class when expanded.

clone size,V gene,D gene,J gene,CDR3 protein,CDR3 DNA
once,TRBV29-1,.,TRBJ2-1,CSVESGAEQFF,TGCAGCGTTGAATCGGGGGCTGAGCAGTTCTTC
.,TRBV4-2,.,TRBJ1-3,CASSQDSGATGNTIYF,TGTGCCAGCAGCCAAGATTCGGGGGCGACGGGAAACACCATATATTTT
.,TRBV7-2,.,TRBJ1-5,CASSRMGSPQPQHF,TGTGCCAGCAGTAGGATGGGGAGCCCTCAGCCCCAGCATTTT
.,TRBV5-1,.,TRBJ2-1,CASSYGDGNYNEQFF,TGCGCCAGCAGCTATGGAGATGGCAACTACAATGAGCAGTTCTTC
.,TRBV28,.,TRBJ1-5,CASSTAKGSNQPQHF,TGTGCCAGCAGCACCGCTAAGGGGAGCAATCAGCCCCAGCATTTT
.,TRBV11-2,.,TRBJ1-4,CASTSSAPTDLNEKLFF,TGTGCCAGCACATCCTCCGCCCCGACAGACCTTAATGAAAAACTGTTTTTT
.,TRBV9,.,TRBJ2-5,CASSVAYGGGGETQYF,TGTGCCAGCAGCGTAGCTTATGGGGGAGGAGGGGAGACCCAGTACTTC
few,TRBV27,.,TRBJ2-3,CASRELWGPDTQYF,TGTGCCAGCAGGGAGTTATGGGGCCCAGATACGCAGTATTTT
.,TRBV7-6,.,TRBJ1-2,CASSFGREDGYTF,TGTGCCAGCAGCTTTGGCAGAGAGGATGGCTACACCTTC
.,TRBV6-1,.,TRBJ1-1,CASRGTGGGTEAFF,TGTGCCAGCAGGGGAACAGGTGGTGGCACTGAAGCTTTCTTT
few,TRBV6-5,.,TRBJ1-2,CASSYSIQGLYGYTF,TGTGCCAGCAGTTACTCGATCCAGGGTCTCTATGGCTACACCTTC
.,TRBV7-9,TRBD1,TRBJ1-4,CASSRTGGNEKLFF,TGTGCCAGCAGCCGTACAGGGGGAAATGAAAAACTGTTTTTT
.,TRBV19,.,TRBJ1-3,CASSLQAYSGNTIYF,TGTGCCAGTAGTCTGCAGGCCTACTCTGGAAACACCATATATTTT
.,TRBV9,.,TRBJ1-5,CASSVGANSNQPQHF,TGTGCCAGCAGCGTAGGAGCTAATAGCAATCAGCCCCAGCATTTT
once,TRBV27,TRBD2,TRBJ2-3,CASSSPGGSPDTQYF,TGTGCCAGCAGTTCCCCTGGCGGGAGCCCAGATACGCAGTATTTT
.,TRBV5-1,.,TRBJ2-7,CASSLGSAYEQYF,TGCGCCAGCAGCTTGGGCTCCGCCTACGAGCAGTACTTC
once,TRBV4-1,.,TRBJ2-1,CASSQGGSLSYNEQFF,TGCGCCAGCAGCCAAGGGGGGTCTTTATCCTACAATGAGCAGTTCTTC
.,TRBV9,.,TRBJ1-5,CASSVGQSNQPQHF,TGTGCCAGCAGCGTCGGACAGAGCAATCAGCCCCAGCATTTT
.,TRBV28,.,TRBJ1-2,CASSLMFYGYTF,TGTGCCAGCAGTTTGATGTTCTATGGCTACACCTTC
.,TRBV7-2,TRBD2,TRBJ2-1,CASSPGLAEYNEQFF,TGTGCCAGCAGCCCGGGACTAGCGGAGTACAATGAGCAGTTCTTC
few,TRBV2,TRBD1,TRBJ1-4,CASRGQGTNEKLFF,TGTGCCAGCAGAGGACAGGGTACTAATGAAAAACTGTTTTTT
.,TRBV2,.,TRBJ2-4,CASSEMKGRNIQYF,TGTGCCAGCAGTGAAATGAAGGGAAGGAACATTCAGTACTTC
.,TRBV5-4,TRBD2,TRBJ2-7,CASSLAAGGGPFYEQYF,TGTGCCAGCAGCTTGGCCGCTGGCGGGGGACCCTTCTACGAGCAGTACTTC
.,TRBV7-2,TRBD2,TRBJ2-5,CASSLGRAGTSTVETQYF,TGTGCCAGCAGCTTAGGAAGGGCAGGGACTAGTACGGTAGAGACCCAGTACTTC
.,TRBV6-1,.,TRBJ2-5,CASSPQRQFQETQYF,TGTGCCAGCAGCCCCCAGAGACAGTTTCAAGAGACCCAGTACTTC
.,TRBV4-3,.,TRBJ2-3,CASSQDPAGGTDTQYF,TGCGCCAGCAGCCAAGATCCGGCAGGGGGGACAGATACGCAGTATTTT
few,TRBV2,.,TRBJ2-1,CASTSDGNEQFF,TGTGCCAGCACCAGCGACGGGAATGAGCAGTTCTTC
.,TRBV18,.,TRBJ2-7,CASWDTYEQYF,TGTGCCAGCTGGGACACCTACGAGCAGTACTTC
once,TRBV7-3,.,TRBJ2-2,CASSLGTGELFF,TGTGCCAGCAGCTTAGGTACCGGGGAGCTGTTTTTT
.,TRBV5-1,TRBD1,TRBJ2-7,CASSHRDSSYEQYF,TGCGCCAGCAGCCACCGGGACAGCTCCTACGAGCAGTACTTC
.,TRBV28,.,TRBJ1-3,CASTLGGFANTIYF,TGTGCCAGCACCCTCGGGGGATTTGCAAACACCATATATTTT
.,TRBV19,.,TRBJ1-5,CASSAVSWTVSGGSNQPQHF,TGTGCCAGTAGTGCCGTCTCGTGGACAGTCAGCGGGGGAAGCAATCAGCCCCAGCATTTT
.,TRBV5-1,.,TRBJ2-1,CASSLLAFPTTSEQFF,TGCGCCAGCAGCTTGTTGGCCTTCCCCACCACAAGCGAGCAGTTCTTC
.,TRBV5-6,.,TRBJ1-1,CASSLGSHSNTEAFF,TGTGCCAGCAGCTTGGGCTCTCATTCTAACACTGAAGCTTTCTTT
.,TRBV6-5,.,TRBJ2-1,CASRISQRNEQFF,TGTGCCAGCCGGATAAGCCAGCGCAATGAGCAGTTCTTC
few,TRBV6-5,TRBD1,TRBJ1-1,CASSARDRATEAFF,TGTGCCAGCAGCGCCCGGGACAGGGCCACTGAAGCTTTCTTT
.,TRBV6-5,.,TRBJ1-1,CASKGRYTEAFF,TGTGCCAGCAAAGGGCGGTACACTGAAGCTTTCTTT
once,TRBV2,TRBD2,TRBJ2-1,CASRGRLAEQNEQFF,TGTGCCAGCAGGGGAAGACTAGCGGAGCAAAATGAGCAGTTCTTC
.,TRBV30,TRBD2,TRBJ2-3,CAWTPGLAVTQYF,TGTGCCTGGACCCCGGGACTAGCAGTCACGCAGTATTTT
.,TRBV4-1,TRBD1,TRBJ2-5,CASSQDPGQIQETQYF,TGCGCCAGCAGCCAAGATCCGGGACAGATACAAGAGACCCAGTACTTC